This is a list of T cell receptor beta chains from one sample in a study of early T cells in non-severe SARS-CoV-2 infection. TCRdb re-called the 5' RACE reads through MiXCR, storing one row per CDR3 protein. This sample has 60,000 or so distinct CDR3 sequences, with under 9% found just once. Material: whole blood, obtained at baseline. The receptor source for this set is an adult who was a healthcare worker with PCR-confirmed SARS-CoV-2 infection or an uninfected control (not recorded which). CDR3s include the opening cysteine and the closing phenylalanine or tryptophan. Each record gives: clone size, J gene, D gene, V gene, CDR3 DNA, CDR3 protein. D genes are given only for firm matches. Clone size is not always given. Where it is, it says once, few, many or a class for expanded clones.

clone_size: many; j_call: TRBJ2-1; d_call: TRBD2; v_call: TRBV11-2; cdr3_nt: TGTGCCAGCAGCCCAAGCCTTCGCGGGGGGACCTACAATGAGCAGTTCTTC; cdr3_aa: CASSPSLRGGTYNEQFF
clone_size: few; j_call: TRBJ1-5; d_call: TRBD1; v_call: TRBV7-8; cdr3_nt: TGTGCCAGCTCCCAGGGGGCGCCATCCGCGGGACAGCCCCAGCATTTT; cdr3_aa: CASSQGAPSAGQPQHF
clone_size: many; j_call: TRBJ1-6; d_call: .; v_call: TRBV7-2; cdr3_nt: TGTGCCAGCAGCTTGAGGGGTTCCTATAATTCACCCCTCCACTTT; cdr3_aa: CASSLRGSYNSPLHF
clone_size: few; j_call: TRBJ2-1; d_call: .; v_call: TRBV4-1; cdr3_nt: TGCGCCAGCAGCCATCCCACGATAGGGGGGTTTTTTAGGGACAATGAGCAGTTCTTC; cdr3_aa: CASSHPTIGGFFRDNEQFF
clone_size: .; j_call: TRBJ2-5; d_call: .; v_call: TRBV7-9; cdr3_nt: TGTGCCAGCAGCTTAGTAAGAGAGACCCAGTACTTC; cdr3_aa: CASSLVRETQYF
clone_size: .; j_call: TRBJ1-5; d_call: .; v_call: TRBV10-3; cdr3_nt: TGTGCCATCAGTGAGGGCCACAGGGCGACCCAGCATTTT; cdr3_aa: CAISEGHRATQHF
clone_size: many; j_call: TRBJ1-1; d_call: .; v_call: TRBV6-5; cdr3_nt: TGTGCCAGCAGTTACTCGATACGGGGAGACACTGAAGCTTTCTTT; cdr3_aa: CASSYSIRGDTEAFF
clone_size: .; j_call: TRBJ2-1; d_call: TRBD1; v_call: TRBV6-1; cdr3_nt: TGTGCCAGCAGTGATTCACAGGGGGGCAATGAGCAGTTCTTC; cdr3_aa: CASSDSQGGNEQFF
clone_size: many; j_call: TRBJ2-2; d_call: .; v_call: TRBV29-1; cdr3_nt: TGCAGCGTTGAAGCTGAGAACACCGGGGAGCTGTTTTTT; cdr3_aa: CSVEAENTGELFF
clone_size: many; j_call: TRBJ2-4; d_call: .; v_call: TRBV4-2; cdr3_nt: TGTGCCAGCAGCCAAGATACCAAAAACATTCAGTACTTC; cdr3_aa: CASSQDTKNIQYF
clone_size: few; j_call: TRBJ2-7; d_call: .; v_call: TRBV27; cdr3_nt: TGTGCCAGCAGTTTACGGGGGGCAGGAAACGAGCAGTACTTC; cdr3_aa: CASSLRGAGNEQYF
clone_size: .; j_call: TRBJ2-7; d_call: .; v_call: TRBV11-2; cdr3_nt: TGTGCCAGCAGCTTAGCATTGACGGGGAGTTCCTACGAGCAGTACTTC; cdr3_aa: CASSLALTGSSYEQYF
clone_size: .; j_call: TRBJ1-1; d_call: .; v_call: TRBV20-1; cdr3_nt: TGCAGTGCCACCGGACCCACTGAAGCTTTCTTT; cdr3_aa: CSATGPTEAFF
clone_size: few; j_call: TRBJ2-1; d_call: .; v_call: TRBV7-3; cdr3_nt: TGTGCCCCCCTGATCGATGAGCAGTTCTTC; cdr3_aa: CAPLIDEQFF
clone_size: many; j_call: TRBJ2-1; d_call: .; v_call: TRBV7-9; cdr3_nt: TGTGCCAGCAGCTTAGCGGGGGCCGGACGCGTGCAGTTCTTC; cdr3_aa: CASSLAGAGRVQFF